Listed below are T cell receptor beta chains from one sample, sequenced in a study of T cell responses to AZD1222 COVID-19 vaccine. The repertoire was sequenced with immunoSEQ multiplex PCR; TCRdb's copy has only in-frame clones and lacks some. This sample carries some 190,000 clones, roughly 94% of them seen once, and the ten largest clones take roughly 1.8%. The source material was peripheral blood, sampled 28 days after the second dose of the MenACWY control vaccine. Source of these receptors: an adult who received the MenACWY meningococcal vaccine as a control. The CDR3 runs from the conserved cysteine through the conserved F or W. D genes are given only for firm matches. The size entry is marked missing in some rows and otherwise reads once, few, many or a size class.

v_gene: TRBV24-1; d_gene: -; j_gene: TRBJ2-1; abundance: -; CDR3aa: CATSDLYSLGDEQFF; CDR3nt: TGTGCCACCAGTGATTTGTACTCTTTAGGAGATGAGCAGTTCTTC
v_gene: TRBV6-6; d_gene: TRBD1; j_gene: TRBJ2-7; abundance: -; CDR3aa: CASSYPDRDRGDEQYF; CDR3nt: TGTGCCAGCAGTTACCCTGACCGGGACAGGGGGGACGAGCAGTACTTC
v_gene: TRBV5-8; d_gene: -; j_gene: TRBJ2-7; abundance: -; CDR3aa: CASSLRLQGPSYEQYF; CDR3nt: TGTGCCAGCAGCTTGCGGCTCCAGGGCCCTTCCTACGAGCAGTACTTC
v_gene: TRBV28; d_gene: -; j_gene: TRBJ1-6; abundance: -; CDR3aa: CASSYTGNSPLHF; CDR3nt: TGTGCCAGCAGCTATACAGGGAATTCACCCCTCCACTTT
v_gene: TRBV13; d_gene: -; j_gene: TRBJ1-1; abundance: -; CDR3aa: CASSENGRSEAFF; CDR3nt: TGTGCCAGCAGCGAAAATGGGCGGTCTGAAGCTTTCTTT
v_gene: TRBV5-4; d_gene: -; j_gene: TRBJ1-2; abundance: -; CDR3aa: CASSLGSEDYGYTF; CDR3nt: TGTGCCAGCAGCTTGGGTTCGGAGGACTATGGCTACACCTTC
v_gene: TRBV4-3; d_gene: TRBD1; j_gene: TRBJ1-6; abundance: -; CDR3aa: CASRVTGANSPLHF; CDR3nt: TGCGCCAGCAGGGTTACAGGGGCTAATTCACCCCTCCACTTT
v_gene: TRBV5-6; d_gene: -; j_gene: TRBJ1-3; abundance: -; CDR3aa: CASSSSGGSGNTIYF; CDR3nt: TGTGCCAGCAGCTCCTCGGGGGGATCTGGAAACACCATATATTTT
v_gene: TRBV7-2; d_gene: -; j_gene: TRBJ2-3; abundance: -; CDR3aa: CASSSGTTSTDTQYF; CDR3nt: TGTGCCAGCAGCTCCGGGACAACTAGCACAGATACGCAGTATTTT
v_gene: TRBV6-2/TRBV6-3; d_gene: TRBD2; j_gene: TRBJ2-2; abundance: -; CDR3aa: CASSWTSGNTGELFF; CDR3nt: TGTGCCAGCAGTTGGACTAGCGGTAACACCGGGGAGCTGTTTTTT
v_gene: TRBV3-1/TRBV3-2; d_gene: TRBD2; j_gene: TRBJ2-5; abundance: -; CDR3aa: CASSQERLAGGPTLETQYF; CDR3nt: TGTGCCAGCAGCCAAGAGCGGCTAGCGGGGGGGCCGACATTGGAGACCCAGTACTTC
v_gene: TRBV11-2; d_gene: -; j_gene: TRBJ1-1; abundance: -; CDR3aa: CASSSATQEAFF; CDR3nt: TGTGCCAGCAGCTCCGCTACTCAAGAAGCTTTCTTT
v_gene: TRBV7-3; d_gene: TRBD1; j_gene: TRBJ1-1; abundance: -; CDR3aa: CASSRQGGTEAFF; CDR3nt: TGTGCCAGCAGCAGACAGGGCGGCACTGAAGCTTTCTTT
v_gene: TRBV10-3; d_gene: -; j_gene: TRBJ1-1; abundance: -; CDR3aa: CASIRMTGGNTEAFF; CDR3nt: TGTGCCAGTATAAGGATGACAGGAGGGAACACTGAAGCTTTCTTT
v_gene: TRBV24-1; d_gene: -; j_gene: TRBJ1-4; abundance: -; CDR3aa: CATSDGTHATNEKLFF; CDR3nt: TGTGCCACCAGTGATGGGACGCACGCAACTAATGAAAAACTGTTTTTT
v_gene: TRBV28; d_gene: -; j_gene: TRBJ2-7; abundance: -; CDR3aa: CASSFYATVTYEQYF; CDR3nt: TGTGCCAGCAGTTTCTACGCGACAGTTACCTACGAGCAGTACTTC
v_gene: TRBV3-1/TRBV3-2; d_gene: TRBD1; j_gene: TRBJ1-1; abundance: -; CDR3aa: CASSQSRDRGIPEAFF; CDR3nt: TGTGCCAGCAGCCAGTCGAGGGACAGGGGGATCCCTGAAGCTTTCTTT
v_gene: TRBV14; d_gene: -; j_gene: TRBJ1-1; abundance: -; CDR3aa: CASSQDTWDTEAFF; CDR3nt: TGTGCCAGCAGCCAAGACACCTGGGACACTGAAGCTTTCTTT
v_gene: TRBV2; d_gene: TRBD1; j_gene: TRBJ2-1; abundance: -; CDR3aa: CASTRGQGAGNEQFF; CDR3nt: TGTGCCAGCACGAGAGGCCAGGGGGCAGGCAATGAGCAGTTCTTC
v_gene: TRBV7-9; d_gene: -; j_gene: TRBJ1-1; abundance: -; CDR3aa: CASSASGTGNTEAFF; CDR3nt: TGTGCCAGCAGCGCATCCGGGACTGGGAACACTGAAGCTTTCTTT
v_gene: TRBV5-8; d_gene: -; j_gene: TRBJ1-5; abundance: -; CDR3aa: CASSLADRGGYNQPQHF; CDR3nt: TGTGCCAGCAGCTTGGCTGACCGAGGCGGATACAATCAGCCCCAGCATTTT
v_gene: TRBV20-1; d_gene: -; j_gene: TRBJ2-7; abundance: -; CDR3aa: CSASVGPGREQYF; CDR3nt: TGCAGTGCTAGTGTGGGACCTGGCAGAGAGCAGTACTTC
v_gene: TRBV3-1/TRBV3-2; d_gene: -; j_gene: TRBJ1-2; abundance: few; CDR3aa: CASSQDAVLYGYTF; CDR3nt: TGTGCCAGCAGCCAAGACGCCGTTTTGTATGGCTACACCTTC
v_gene: TRBV12-3/TRBV12-4; d_gene: -; j_gene: TRBJ1-2; abundance: -; CDR3aa: CASSPRGGYGYTF; CDR3nt: TGTGCCAGCAGTCCCCGGGGGGGTTACGGCTACACCTTC
v_gene: TRBV28; d_gene: -; j_gene: TRBJ2-2; abundance: -; CDR3aa: CASSPGGPGELFF; CDR3nt: TGTGCCAGCAGCCCCGGGGGCCCCGGGGAGCTGTTTTTT
v_gene: TRBV30; d_gene: -; j_gene: TRBJ2-3; abundance: -; CDR3aa: CAWSPGQRDTQYF; CDR3nt: TGTGCCTGGAGCCCCGGGCAGCGAGATACGCAGTATTTT
v_gene: TRBV14; d_gene: TRBD2; j_gene: TRBJ2-3; abundance: -; CDR3aa: CASSDPGTSGPTDTQYF; CDR3nt: TGTGCCAGCAGCGACCCCGGGACTAGCGGTCCCACAGATACGCAGTATTTT
v_gene: TRBV10-3; d_gene: -; j_gene: TRBJ2-7; abundance: -; CDR3aa: CAISEREGVISYEQYF; CDR3nt: TGTGCCATCAGTGAGAGGGAGGGGGTCATCTCCTACGAGCAGTACTTC
v_gene: TRBV6-5; d_gene: -; j_gene: TRBJ1-5; abundance: -; CDR3aa: CASIGQLNQPQHF; CDR3nt: TGTGCCAGCATTGGACAACTAAATCAGCCCCAGCATTTT
v_gene: TRBV10-3; d_gene: -; j_gene: TRBJ2-3; abundance: -; CDR3aa: CAISGGGDSTDTQYF; CDR3nt: TGTGCCATCAGTGGTGGTGGGGATAGCACAGATACGCAGTATTTT
v_gene: TRBV7-2; d_gene: TRBD2; j_gene: TRBJ2-7; abundance: once; CDR3aa: CASSPGLPGTEQYF; CDR3nt: TGTGCCAGCAGCCCGGGACTACCCGGGACCGAGCAGTACTTC
v_gene: TRBV6-5; d_gene: TRBD2; j_gene: TRBJ2-3; abundance: -; CDR3aa: CASGGLAARTDTQYF; CDR3nt: TGTGCCAGCGGAGGACTAGCGGCCCGCACAGATACGCAGTATTTT
v_gene: TRBV2; d_gene: -; j_gene: TRBJ1-2; abundance: -; CDR3aa: CASREESYGYTF; CDR3nt: TGTGCCAGCAGGGAGGAGTCCTATGGCTACACCTTC
v_gene: TRBV11-3; d_gene: -; j_gene: TRBJ2-7; abundance: -; CDR3aa: CASSLEGGPYEQYF; CDR3nt: TGTGCCAGCAGCTTAGAGGGCGGCCCCTACGAGCAGTACTTC
v_gene: TRBV12-3/TRBV12-4; d_gene: -; j_gene: TRBJ1-1; abundance: -; CDR3aa: CAVIIRNTEAFF; CDR3nt: TGTGCCGTAATCATTCGGAACACTGAAGCTTTCTTT
v_gene: TRBV7-3; d_gene: TRBD2; j_gene: TRBJ2-3; abundance: -; CDR3aa: CASSLSAGGTDTQYF; CDR3nt: TGTGCCAGCAGCTTATCGGCGGGGGGCACAGATACGCAGTATTTT
v_gene: TRBV9; d_gene: -; j_gene: TRBJ2-7; abundance: -; CDR3aa: CASSVGGLSSYEQYF; CDR3nt: TGTGCCAGCAGCGTAGGAGGTCTGAGCTCCTACGAGCAGTACTTC